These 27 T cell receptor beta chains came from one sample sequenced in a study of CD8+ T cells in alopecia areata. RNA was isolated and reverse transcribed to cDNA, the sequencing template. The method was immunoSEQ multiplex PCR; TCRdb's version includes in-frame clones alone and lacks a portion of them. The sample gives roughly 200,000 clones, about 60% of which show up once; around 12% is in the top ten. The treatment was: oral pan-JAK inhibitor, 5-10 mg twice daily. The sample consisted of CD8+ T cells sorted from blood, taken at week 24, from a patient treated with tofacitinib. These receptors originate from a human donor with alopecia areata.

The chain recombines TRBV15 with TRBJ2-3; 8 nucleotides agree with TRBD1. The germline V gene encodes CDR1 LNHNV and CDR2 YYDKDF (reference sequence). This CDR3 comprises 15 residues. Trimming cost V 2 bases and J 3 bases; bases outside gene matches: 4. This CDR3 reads CATSRQDRGTDTQYF. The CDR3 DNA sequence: TGTGCCACCAGCAGACAAGACAGGGGAACAGATACGCAGTATTTT.

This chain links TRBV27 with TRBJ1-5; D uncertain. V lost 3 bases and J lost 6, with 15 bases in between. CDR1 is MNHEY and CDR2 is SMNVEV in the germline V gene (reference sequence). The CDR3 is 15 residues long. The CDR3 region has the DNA TGTGCCAGCAGTTTGATGGCCTCGGCGGGTCAGCCCCAGCATTTT. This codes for CASSLMASAGQPQHF.

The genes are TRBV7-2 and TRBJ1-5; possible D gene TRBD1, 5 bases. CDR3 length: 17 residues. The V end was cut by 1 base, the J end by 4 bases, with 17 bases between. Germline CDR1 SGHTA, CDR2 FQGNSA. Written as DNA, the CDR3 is TGTGCCAGCAGCTTAGAATATGGGGCAGGCAAAAATCAGCCCCAGCATTTT. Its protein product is CASSLEYGAGKNQPQHF.

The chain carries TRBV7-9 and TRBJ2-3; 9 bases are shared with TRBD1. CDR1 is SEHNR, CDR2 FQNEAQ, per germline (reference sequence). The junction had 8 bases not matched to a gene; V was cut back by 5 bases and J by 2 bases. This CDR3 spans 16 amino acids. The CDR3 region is CASSHPTGGITDTQYF. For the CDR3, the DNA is TGTGCCAGCAGCCATCCGACAGGGGGTATCACAGATACGCAGTATTTT.

The CDR3 protein is CASSLGQGPIAYGYTF. CDR3 DNA sequence: TGTGCCAGCAGCTTAGGACAGGGGCCGATCGCCTATGGCTACACCTTC. The rearrangement links TRBV13 to TRBJ1-2, with 7 bases lining up with TRBD1. After removal of 0 bases from V and 4 bases from J, the junction contained 8 bases not matched to a gene. The CDR3 is made up of 16 amino acids. The germline V gene encodes CDR1 PRHDT and CDR2 FYEKMQ (reference sequence).

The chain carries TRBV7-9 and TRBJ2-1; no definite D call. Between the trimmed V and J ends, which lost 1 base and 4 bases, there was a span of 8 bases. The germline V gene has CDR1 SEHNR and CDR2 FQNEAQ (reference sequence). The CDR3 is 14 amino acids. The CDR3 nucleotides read TGTGCCAGCAGCTTAGATCCAGGATACAATGAGCAGTTCTTC. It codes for CASSLDPGYNEQFF.

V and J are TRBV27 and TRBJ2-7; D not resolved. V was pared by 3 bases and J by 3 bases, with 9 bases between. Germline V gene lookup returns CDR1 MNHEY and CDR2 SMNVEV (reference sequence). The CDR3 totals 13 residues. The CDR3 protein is CASSFQSGYEQYF. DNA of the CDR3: TGTGCCAGCAGTTTTCAGTCTGGCTACGAGCAGTACTTC.

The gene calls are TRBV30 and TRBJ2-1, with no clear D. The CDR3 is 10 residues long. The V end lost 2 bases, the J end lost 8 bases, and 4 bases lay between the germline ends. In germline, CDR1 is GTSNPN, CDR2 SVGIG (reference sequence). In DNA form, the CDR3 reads TGTGCCTGGAGTAATCATGAGCAGTTCTTC. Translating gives CAWSNHEQFF.

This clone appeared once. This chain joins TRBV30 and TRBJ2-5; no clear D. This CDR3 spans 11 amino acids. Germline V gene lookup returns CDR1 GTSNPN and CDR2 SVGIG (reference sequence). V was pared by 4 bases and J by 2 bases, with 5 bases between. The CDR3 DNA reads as TGTGCCTGGAAAGGGCAAGAGACCCAGTACTTC. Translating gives CAWKGQETQYF.

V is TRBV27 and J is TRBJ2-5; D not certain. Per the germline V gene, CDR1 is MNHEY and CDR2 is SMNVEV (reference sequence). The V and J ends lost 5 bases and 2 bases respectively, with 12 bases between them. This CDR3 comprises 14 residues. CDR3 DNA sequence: TGTGCCAGCAGTCTCCTGGGCCAGCAAGAGACCCAGTACTTC. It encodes CASSLLGQQETQYF.

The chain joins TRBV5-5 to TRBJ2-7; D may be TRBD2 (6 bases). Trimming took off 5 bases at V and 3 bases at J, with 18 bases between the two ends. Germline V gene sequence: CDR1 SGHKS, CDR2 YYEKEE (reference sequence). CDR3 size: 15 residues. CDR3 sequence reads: CASSFRDLGGYEQYF. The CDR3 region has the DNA TGTGCCAGCAGTTTCCGGGACCTCGGGGGCTACGAGCAGTACTTC.

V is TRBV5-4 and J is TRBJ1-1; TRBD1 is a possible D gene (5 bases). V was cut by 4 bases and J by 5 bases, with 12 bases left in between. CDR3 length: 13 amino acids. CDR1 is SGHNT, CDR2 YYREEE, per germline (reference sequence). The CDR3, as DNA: TGTGCCAGCAGCCGGCGGGGCGGGACTGAAGCTTTCTTT. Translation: CASSRRGGTEAFF.

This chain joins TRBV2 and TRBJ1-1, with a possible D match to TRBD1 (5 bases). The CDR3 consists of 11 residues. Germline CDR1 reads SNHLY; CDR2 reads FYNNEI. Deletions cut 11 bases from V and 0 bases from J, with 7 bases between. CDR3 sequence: CASQVNTEAFF. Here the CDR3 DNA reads TGTGCCTCACAGGTGAACACTGAAGCTTTCTTT.

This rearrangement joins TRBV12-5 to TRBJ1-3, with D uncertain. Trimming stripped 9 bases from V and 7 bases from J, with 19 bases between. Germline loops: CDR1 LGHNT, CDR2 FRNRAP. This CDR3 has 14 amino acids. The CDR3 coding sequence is TGTGCTAGCGACTCCATTGCGAAGAGCAACACCATATATTTT. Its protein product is CASDSIAKSNTIYF.

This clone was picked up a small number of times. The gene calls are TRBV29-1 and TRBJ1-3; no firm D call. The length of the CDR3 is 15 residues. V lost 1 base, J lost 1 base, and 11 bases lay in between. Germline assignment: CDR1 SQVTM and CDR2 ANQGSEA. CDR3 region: CSVEGVGSSGNTIYF. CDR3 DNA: TGCAGCGTTGAAGGCGTGGGGAGTTCTGGAAACACCATATATTTT.

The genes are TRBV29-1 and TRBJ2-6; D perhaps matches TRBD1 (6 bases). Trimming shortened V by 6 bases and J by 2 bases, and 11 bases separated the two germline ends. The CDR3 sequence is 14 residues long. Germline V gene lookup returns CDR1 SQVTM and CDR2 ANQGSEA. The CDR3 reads CSVDAGAGANVLTF. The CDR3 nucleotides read TGCAGCGTGGACGCAGGGGCTGGGGCCAACGTCCTGACTTTC.

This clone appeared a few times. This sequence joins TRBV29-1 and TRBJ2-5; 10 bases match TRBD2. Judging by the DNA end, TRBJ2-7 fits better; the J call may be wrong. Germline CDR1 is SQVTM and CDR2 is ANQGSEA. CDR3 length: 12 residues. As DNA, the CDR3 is TGCAGCGTTGGGACTAGCGGTTACGAGCAGTACTTC. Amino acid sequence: CSVGTSGYEQYF.

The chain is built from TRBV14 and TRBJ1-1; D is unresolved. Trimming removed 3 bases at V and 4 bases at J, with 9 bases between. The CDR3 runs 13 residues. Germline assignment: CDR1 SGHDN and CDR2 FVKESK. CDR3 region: CASSHVPATEAFF. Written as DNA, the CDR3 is TGTGCCAGCAGCCACGTACCGGCCACTGAAGCTTTCTTT.

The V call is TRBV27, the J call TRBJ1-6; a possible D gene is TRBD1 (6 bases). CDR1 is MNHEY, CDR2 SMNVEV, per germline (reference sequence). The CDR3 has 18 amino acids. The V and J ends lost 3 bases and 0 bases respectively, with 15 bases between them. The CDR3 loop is CASSFRRGQSSYNSPLHF. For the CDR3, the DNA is TGTGCCAGCAGTTTCAGGAGGGGACAAAGCTCCTATAATTCACCCCTCCACTTT.

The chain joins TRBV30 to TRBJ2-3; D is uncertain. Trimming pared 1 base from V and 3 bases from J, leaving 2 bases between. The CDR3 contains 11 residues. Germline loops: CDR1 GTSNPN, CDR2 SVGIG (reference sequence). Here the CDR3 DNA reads TGTGCCTGGAGTGAAACAGATACGCAGTATTTT. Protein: CAWSETDTQYF.

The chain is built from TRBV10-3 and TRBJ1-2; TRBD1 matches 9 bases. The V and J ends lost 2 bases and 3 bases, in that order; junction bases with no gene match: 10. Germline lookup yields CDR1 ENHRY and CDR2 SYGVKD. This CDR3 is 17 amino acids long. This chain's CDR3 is CAISEPGQGPNHYGYTF. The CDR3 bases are TGTGCCATCAGTGAGCCGGGACAGGGCCCTAACCACTATGGCTACACCTTC.

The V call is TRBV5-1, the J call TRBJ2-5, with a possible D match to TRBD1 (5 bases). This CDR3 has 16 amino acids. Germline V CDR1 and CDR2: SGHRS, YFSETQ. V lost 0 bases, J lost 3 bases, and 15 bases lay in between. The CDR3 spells CASSLAVGALEETQYF. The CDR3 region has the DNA TGCGCCAGCAGCTTGGCCGTTGGGGCGCTTGAAGAGACCCAGTACTTC.

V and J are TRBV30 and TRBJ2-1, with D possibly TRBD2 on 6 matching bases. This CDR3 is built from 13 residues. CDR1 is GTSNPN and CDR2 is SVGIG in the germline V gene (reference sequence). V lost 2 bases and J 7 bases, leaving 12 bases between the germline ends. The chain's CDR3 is CAWSTGGSNEQFF. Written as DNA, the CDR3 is TGTGCCTGGAGTACCGGGGGATCTAATGAGCAGTTCTTC.

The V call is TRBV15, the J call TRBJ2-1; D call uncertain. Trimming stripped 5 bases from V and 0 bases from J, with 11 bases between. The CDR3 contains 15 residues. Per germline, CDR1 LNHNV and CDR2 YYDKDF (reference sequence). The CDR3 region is CATSRTVVSYNEQFF. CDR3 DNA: TGTGCCACCAGCCGGACGGTAGTCTCCTACAATGAGCAGTTCTTC. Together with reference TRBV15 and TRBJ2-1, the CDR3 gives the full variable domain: DAMVIQNPRYQVTQFGKPVTLSCSQTLNHNVMYWYQQKSSQAPKLLFHYYDKDFNNEADTPDNFQSRRPNTSFCFLDIRSPGLGDTAMYLCATSRTVVSYNEQFFGPGTRLTVL.

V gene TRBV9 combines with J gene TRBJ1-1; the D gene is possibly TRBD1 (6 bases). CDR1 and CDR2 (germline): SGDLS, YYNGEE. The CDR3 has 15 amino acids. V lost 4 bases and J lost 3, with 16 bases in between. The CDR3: CASSFQQGRDTEAFF. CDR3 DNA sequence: TGTGCCAGCAGCTTCCAACAGGGACGAGACACTGAAGCTTTCTTT.

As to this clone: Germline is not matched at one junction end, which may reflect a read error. The CDR3 nucleotides are TGCGCCAGCAGCCAAGAAAGCAGTCAGCCCCAGCATTTT. It yields the protein CASSQESSQPQHF. The chain joins TRBV4-1 to TRBJ1-5; unclear D gene. CDR3 length: 13 residues. Germline V gene lookup returns CDR1 MGHRA and CDR2 YSYEKL.

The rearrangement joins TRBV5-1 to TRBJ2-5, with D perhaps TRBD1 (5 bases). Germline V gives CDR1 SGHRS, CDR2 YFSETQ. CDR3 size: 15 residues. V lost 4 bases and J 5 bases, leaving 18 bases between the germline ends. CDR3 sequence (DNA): TGCGCCAGCAGCCCGAGAGGTGGGGCGAGGGAGACCCAGTACTTC. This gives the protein CASSPRGGARETQYF.